These T cell receptor beta chains were read from a single sample in a study of early T cells in non-severe SARS-CoV-2 infection. Using its own MiXCR run on the 5' RACE reads, TCRdb lists one record per CDR3 protein. The sample lists 45,000 to 55,000 distinct CDR3 sequences, 6.2% occurring once. The sample was whole blood. Receptors originate from an adult who was a healthcare worker with PCR-confirmed SARS-CoV-2 infection or an uninfected control (not recorded which). Both conserved end residues are part of each CDR3. The order of the fields is CDR3 protein, CDR3 DNA, J gene, clone size, D gene, V gene. D genes are given only for firm matches. Clone sizes are given selectively: once, few, many, or a class where the clone is expanded.

CDR3: CASSSRTGGADTQYF
DNA: TGTGCCAGCAGCTCGAGGACAGGGGGCGCAGATACGCAGTATTTT
J: TRBJ2-3
size: many
D: TRBD1
V: TRBV11-2

CDR3: CASSYDRRGAFF
DNA: TGTGCCAGCAGCTATGACCGGCGGGGAGCTTTCTTT
J: TRBJ1-1
size: many
D: -
V: TRBV13

CDR3: CASSSTGGVSHEAFF
DNA: TGTGCCAGCAGCTCGACAGGGGGCGTTTCACATGAAGCTTTCTTT
J: TRBJ1-1
size: -
D: TRBD1
V: TRBV5-5

CDR3: CASGHDGVANNEQFF
DNA: TGCGCCAGCGGCCACGACGGCGTGGCCAACAATGAGCAGTTCTTC
J: TRBJ2-1
size: -
D: -
V: TRBV4-3

CDR3: CASKFRPGVSYEQYF
DNA: TGTGCCAGTAAGTTTCGGCCAGGGGTATCCTACGAGCAGTACTTC
J: TRBJ2-7
size: many
D: -
V: TRBV19

CDR3: CAWSPGLSNYGYTF
DNA: TGTGCCTGGAGTCCGGGACTCTCTAACTATGGCTACACCTTC
J: TRBJ1-2
size: -
D: -
V: TRBV30

CDR3: CASSPAQGQGGYTF
DNA: TGTGCCAGCTCACCGGCTCAGGGGCAGGGCGGCTACACCTTC
J: TRBJ1-2
size: many
D: -
V: TRBV18

CDR3: CASRRTSSGNTIYF
DNA: TGTGCCAGCAGACGAACAAGCTCTGGAAACACCATATATTTT
J: TRBJ1-3
size: -
D: -
V: TRBV6-2/TRBV6-3

CDR3: CASQQSGAIPYNEQFF
DNA: TGTGCCAGTCAGCAGAGCGGGGCGATCCCTTACAATGAGCAGTTCTTC
J: TRBJ2-1
size: many
D: TRBD2
V: TRBV14

CDR3: CASSSPTGSVNTEAFF
DNA: TGTGCCAGCAGCTCCCCGACAGGGTCGGTGAACACTGAAGCTTTCTTT
J: TRBJ1-1
size: few
D: TRBD1
V: TRBV11-2

CDR3: CASSLRGTEGTEAFF
DNA: TGTGCCAGCAGCTTAAGGGGGACTGAAGGCACTGAAGCTTTCTTT
J: TRBJ1-1
size: many
D: -
V: TRBV9

CDR3: CASRTDRNTEAFF
DNA: TGTGCCAGCAGAACCGACAGGAACACTGAAGCTTTCTTT
J: TRBJ1-1
size: many
D: -
V: TRBV6-1

CDR3: CASSEEGHVSQPQHF
DNA: TGTGCCAGCAGCGAAGAGGGGCACGTTAGTCAGCCCCAGCATTTT
J: TRBJ1-5
size: few
D: -
V: TRBV9

CDR3: CASSQVAEGTDTQYF
DNA: TGTGCCAGCAGCCAAGTAGCAGAAGGCACAGATACGCAGTATTTT
J: TRBJ2-3
size: many
D: -
V: TRBV11-3

CDR3: CSVEVQGTYEQYF
DNA: TGCAGCGTTGAAGTACAGGGGACCTACGAGCAGTACTTC
J: TRBJ2-7
size: -
D: TRBD1
V: TRBV29-1

CDR3: CASSLEQGRTDTQYF
DNA: TGTGCCAGCAGTTTAGAACAGGGGCGCACAGATACGCAGTATTTT
J: TRBJ2-3
size: -
D: TRBD1
V: TRBV27

CDR3: CASSEGPGRNTEAFF
DNA: TGTGCCAGCAGCGAAGGCCCGGGACGGAACACTGAAGCTTTCTTT
J: TRBJ1-1
size: many
D: -
V: TRBV7-9

CDR3: CATSDLAGIQYF
DNA: TGTGCCACCAGTGATCTAGCGGGCATTCAGTACTTC
J: TRBJ2-4
size: many
D: TRBD2
V: TRBV24-1

CDR3: CASSPTSSYNSPLHF
DNA: TGTGCCAGCAGCCCCACGAGCTCCTATAATTCACCCCTCCACTTT
J: TRBJ1-6
size: many
D: -
V: TRBV7-9

CDR3: CASSFRRGSLHF
DNA: TGTGCCAGCAGTTTCAGGCGGGGTTCCCTCCACTTT
J: TRBJ1-6
size: many
D: -
V: TRBV12-3/TRBV12-4

CDR3: CSARTGEAFF
DNA: TGCAGTGCTAGGACGGGTGAAGCTTTCTTT
J: TRBJ1-1
size: few
D: -
V: TRBV20-1

CDR3: CANAHTKGVGEQFF
DNA: TGTGCCAACGCCCACACTAAGGGGGTGGGTGAGCAGTTCTTC
J: TRBJ2-1
size: -
D: -
V: TRBV2

CDR3: CSVEGTLGNTIYF
DNA: TGCAGCGTTGAAGGGACACTCGGAAACACCATATATTTT
J: TRBJ1-3
size: many
D: -
V: TRBV29-1

CDR3: CASSPPGRALAKNIQYF
DNA: TGTGCCAGCAGCCCCCCCGGACGTGCCCTAGCCAAAAACATTCAGTACTTC
J: TRBJ2-4
size: -
D: -
V: TRBV7-2

CDR3: CASSFPGGLETQYF
DNA: TGTGCCAGCAGCTTCCCTGGAGGTTTGGAGACCCAGTACTTC
J: TRBJ2-5
size: many
D: -
V: TRBV7-2

CDR3: CASSSGGPTKWQFF
DNA: TGTGCCAGCAGCTCGGGGGGCCCTACGAAATGGCAGTTCTTC
J: TRBJ2-1
size: many
D: -
V: TRBV5-5

CDR3: CASSLSAPSGANVLTF
DNA: TGTGCCAGCAGTTTATCCGCGCCCTCTGGGGCCAACGTCCTGACTTTC
J: TRBJ2-6
size: -
D: -
V: TRBV28

CDR3: CASSLVILETQYF
DNA: TGCGCCAGCAGCTTGGTGATATTAGAGACCCAGTACTTC
J: TRBJ2-5
size: few
D: -
V: TRBV5-1

CDR3: CASSASLGRGRETGELFF
DNA: TGTGCCAGCAGCGCTAGCCTGGGCAGGGGACGGGAGACCGGGGAGCTGTTTTTT
J: TRBJ2-2
size: many
D: -
V: TRBV7-2

CDR3: CASSLVRGTKPQHF
DNA: TGTGCCAGCAGCTTAGTCCGGGGTACCAAGCCCCAGCATTTT
J: TRBJ1-5
size: many
D: -
V: TRBV7-6

CDR3: CSAIPGQGIPEAFF
DNA: TGCAGTGCTATTCCGGGACAGGGAATCCCTGAAGCTTTCTTT
J: TRBJ1-1
size: many
D: TRBD1
V: TRBV20-1

CDR3: CTSRSRGGASTDTQYF
DNA: TGTACCAGCAGATCTCGCGGGGGGGCGAGCACAGATACGCAGTATTTT
J: TRBJ2-3
size: -
D: TRBD2
V: TRBV5-4

CDR3: CASSPPWAGANEKLFF
DNA: TGTGCCAGCAGCCCCCCGTGGGCAGGAGCTAATGAAAAACTGTTTTTT
J: TRBJ1-4
size: many
D: -
V: TRBV4-2

CDR3: CASSEGFTGYGYTF
DNA: TGTGCCAGCAGTGAAGGCTTCACAGGCTATGGCTACACCTTC
J: TRBJ1-2
size: many
D: -
V: TRBV6-1

CDR3: CASSQGRWGTGSGNTIYF
DNA: TGTGCCAGCAGCCAAGGCAGATGGGGGACAGGCTCTGGAAACACCATATATTTT
J: TRBJ1-3
size: many
D: TRBD1
V: TRBV3-1

CDR3: CASTSGGDTYEQYF
DNA: TGTGCCAGTACCTCCGGGGGGGATACCTACGAGCAGTACTTC
J: TRBJ2-7
size: -
D: TRBD2
V: TRBV19

CDR3: CASSQGANVLTF
DNA: TGTGCCAGCAGCCAAGGGGCCAACGTCCTGACTTTC
J: TRBJ2-6
size: few
D: -
V: TRBV7-9

CDR3: CASSQDRGDTQYF
DNA: TGCGCCAGCAGCCAAGATCGAGGGGATACGCAGTATTTT
J: TRBJ2-3
size: many
D: -
V: TRBV4-1

CDR3: CSARLAGVSEQFF
DNA: TGCAGTGCTAGGCTAGCGGGGGTGAGTGAGCAGTTCTTC
J: TRBJ2-1
size: many
D: TRBD2
V: TRBV20-1

CDR3: CATSAADRGNTGELFF
DNA: TGTGCCACCAGTGCAGCTGACAGGGGTAACACCGGGGAGCTGTTTTTT
J: TRBJ2-2
size: -
D: TRBD1
V: TRBV24-1

CDR3: CAISGQRGKQFF
DNA: TGTGCCATCAGTGGGCAGCGGGGTAAGCAGTTCTTC
J: TRBJ2-1
size: few
D: TRBD2
V: TRBV10-3

CDR3: CASSAGGAYGYTF
DNA: TGCGCCAGCAGCGCCGGGGGCGCCTATGGCTACACCTTC
J: TRBJ1-2
size: -
D: -
V: TRBV5-1

CDR3: CASSPGQLAPQYF
DNA: TGTGCCAGCTCGCCGGGACAATTGGCGCCCCAGTACTTC
J: TRBJ2-5
size: many
D: -
V: TRBV18

CDR3: CASSQSGTGQETQYF
DNA: TGTGCCAGCAGCCAATCCGGGACAGGACAAGAGACCCAGTACTTC
J: TRBJ2-5
size: many
D: TRBD1
V: TRBV5-6

CDR3: CSASPRQAGELFF
DNA: TGCAGTGCTAGTCCAAGGCAGGCCGGGGAGCTGTTTTTT
J: TRBJ2-2
size: many
D: -
V: TRBV20-1

CDR3: CAWSVLGTHYNEQFF
DNA: TGTGCCTGGAGTGTATTAGGCACCCATTACAATGAGCAGTTCTTC
J: TRBJ2-1
size: many
D: -
V: TRBV30

CDR3: CASSQTGTSGAEAKNIQYF
DNA: TGTGCCAGCAGCCAAACAGGGACTAGCGGGGCTGAAGCCAAAAACATTCAGTACTTC
J: TRBJ2-4
size: many
D: TRBD2
V: TRBV4-2

CDR3: CASSAAALPRDGYTF
DNA: TGTGCCAGCAGCGCCGCGGCCCTCCCGCGGGATGGCTACACCTTC
J: TRBJ1-2
size: -
D: -
V: TRBV6-6

CDR3: CASSSHRGRTDTQYF
DNA: TGTGCCAGCAGCTCCCACAGGGGGAGGACAGATACGCAGTATTTT
J: TRBJ2-3
size: many
D: TRBD1
V: TRBV11-2

CDR3: CASTPRRGQGNIQYF
DNA: TGTGCCAGTACCCCCAGGCGGGGGCAGGGAAACATTCAGTACTTC
J: TRBJ2-4
size: -
D: -
V: TRBV19

CDR3: CASSHPDRGLILYGYTF
DNA: TGTGCCAGCAGTCATCCGGACAGGGGGCTAATTTTATATGGCTACACCTTC
J: TRBJ1-2
size: -
D: TRBD1
V: TRBV28

CDR3: CASSPPGTGNSPLHF
DNA: TGTGCCAGCAGCCCCCCCGGGACAGGGAATTCACCCCTCCACTTT
J: TRBJ1-6
size: many
D: TRBD1
V: TRBV7-9

CDR3: CANKVGTEYGYTF
DNA: TGTGCCAACAAGGTGGGGACAGAGTATGGCTACACCTTC
J: TRBJ1-2
size: -
D: TRBD1
V: TRBV6-1

CDR3: CASSSYRGSVHGYTF
DNA: TGTGCCAGCAGCTCCTATAGAGGGTCAGTCCATGGCTACACCTTC
J: TRBJ1-2
size: many
D: -
V: TRBV28

CDR3: CASSASATPGETQYF
DNA: TGTGCCAGCAGCGCATCAGCGACCCCAGGGGAGACCCAGTACTTC
J: TRBJ2-5
size: -
D: -
V: TRBV9

CDR3: CASSPQGTEQYF
DNA: TGTGCCAGCAGCCCACAGGGAACCGAGCAGTACTTC
J: TRBJ2-7
size: -
D: -
V: TRBV7-9

CDR3: CASSLRDSGNTIYF
DNA: TGTGCCAGCAGTTTGCGGGATTCTGGAAACACCATATATTTT
J: TRBJ1-3
size: many
D: -
V: TRBV28

CDR3: CASSSPADSPLHF
DNA: TGTGCCAGCAGCTCCCCGGCGGATTCACCCCTCCACTTT
J: TRBJ1-6
size: many
D: -
V: TRBV7-2

CDR3: CASGQGNTEAFF
DNA: TGTGCCAGCGGACAGGGTAACACTGAAGCTTTCTTT
J: TRBJ1-1
size: many
D: TRBD1
V: TRBV7-2